This section outlines one TCR beta chain sequence together with its context. This clone occurred once. It has no known antigen specificity. Per-base quality was not reported, and no clone a single base away is much larger than it. Compared with germline, V lacks 3 bases and J lacks 7 bases; bases without a gene match: 4. The germline V gene (reference sequence) gives CDR1 as MNHEY and CDR2 as SMNVEV. Counted from cysteine to phenylalanine, this CDR3 has 14 amino acids. Of all the DNA, just the CDR3 is kept, 42 bases in frame from base 1. This sample was taken from a study of cytomegalovirus exposure and HLA in healthy donors (dated by TCRdb to the late 2010s). Study-level background: An earlier analysis of under 600 of the donors reported roughly 300 Gb of sequence data and approximately 110 million unique TCR beta sequences from roughly 200 million T cells. An early release that covered 500 to 800 HLA-typed donors contained around 330 gigabases of sequencing data and tens of millions of unique TCR sequences. The genetic ancestry cluster associated with self-reported Caucasian donors included about 84% of the 398 genotyped donors. The aim of the study was to test whether cataloging public T cell receptors could identify signatures of past pathogen exposure. Using immunosequencing, the study profiled T cell repertoires from 500 to 800 subjects and related those repertoires to cytomegalovirus serostatus. In addition to the first cohort of about 650 subjects, a separate validation cohort of 120 different subjects was used. The study combined high-throughput TCR immunosequencing, statistical association of individual TCRs with disease status, and machine learning to predict cytomegalovirus infection status. A later analysis re-analyzed previously published TCR beta repertoires from several hundred donors and added high-resolution HLA genotyping to study TCR occurrence patterns. Rather than drawing on any new phenotypic data, the later analysis identified candidate immune exposures from TCR beta sequences and the way those sequences occurred across donors. An earlier analysis of approximately 580 of the donors used high-throughput TCR beta sequencing to judge whether each TCR beta V gene segment behaved as functional or pseudogenic. Donor age, sex, ethnicity and CMV serostatus were compiled alongside the repertoire data. In a later genetic analysis, genome-wide SNP genotypes for about 65% of the roughly 670 donors were used, and that subset was treated as a discovery cohort. Every discovery cohort repertoire had been produced on one sequencing platform. Class I and class II HLA loci were covered by the typing at four-digit resolution. Typing coverage varied by locus: roughly 629-630 donors for A, B, C, DRB1 and DQB1; more than 500 for DQA1; over 600 for DPA1; more than 450 for DPB1. Roughly 5 DR-DQ haplotypes were handled as single units for association and clustering because linkage in the cohort was strong. Among 398 genotyped donors of the cohort, an average of approximately 240,000 unique TCR beta nucleotide sequences were sequenced per donor, roughly 20% of them non-productive.

The paper's findings and limits, for the study overall: For the cohort, immune exposure information was limited to CMV serostatus. Because HLA typing was missing for some donors at each locus, association tests included only the typed subset. Strong co-occurrence of HLA alleles, especially DR and DQ, made assigning TCR associations to individual alleles difficult. In a later genetic analysis, a missense DCLRE1C variant was associated with V-gene and J-gene trimming of TCR beta chains, and the association was replicated in an independent cohort. Because the 87-base-pair reads could not distinguish some IMGT-functional V segments, including TRBV6-2 and TRBV6-3, those segments were excluded. Roughly uniform sequencing depth across donors was assumed in presence/absence analyses, although this assumption may not hold. In the study, approximately 160 TCR beta chains were listed as associated with cytomegalovirus. Cytomegalovirus status was reported to be diagnosed by the classifier with high specificity and sensitivity in both the original and validation cohorts. A further reported finding was that TCR beta sequences accurately predicted the HLA-A and HLA-B alleles for most subjects in the first cohort. In a later analysis, HLA-associated TCR beta chains were found to be more clonally expanded and to have lower generation probabilities than equally common non-associated chains. According to the authors, the approach could potentially be generalized to other disease states and immunological phenotypes. An earlier analysis of several hundred of the donors showed that most TCR beta V segments appeared in productive rearrangements either about 90% or about 30% of the time, which broadly matched IMGT annotations. Three of the identified cytomegalovirus-associated TCR beta chains were confirmed in vitro to be specific for cytomegalovirus antigens. According to a later analysis, parvovirus B19, influenza, CMV and Epstein-Barr virus appeared linked to several top co-occurrence clusters. While some public TCRs were present in many individuals, most TCR sequences turned up only very rarely across donors. The sequencing pipeline was judged likely to have produced a cluster of highly shared sequence variants as a technical artifact. Compared with the 666-donor mean, donors in an Asian-associated ancestry cluster had fewer N-insertions in productive TCRs, according to a later genetic analysis. Correlated functional status among segregating V segments might be attributable to linkage disequilibrium, but an unknown experimental factor could not be ruled out. At a false discovery rate of 0.05, a later analysis linked about 16,000 TCR beta sequences to specific HLA alleles. Only TCR beta chains were sequenced in this cohort, and the absence of alpha or paired-chain data limited detectable features. Because counts were too low, roughly 18 rarely observed V segments, including chromosome 9 orphons, were left out of the earlier analysis of 500 to 650 of the donors. According to a later analysis, TCR association rates differed among HLA loci, with DRB1 alleles showing the most associated TCRs and HLA-C alleles showing the fewest. According to a later analysis, most CMV-associated TCR beta chains appeared to be HLA-restricted, and the HLA associations seemed to be driven largely by CMV exposure.

Library creation used the immunoSEQ multiplex PCR assay. For the multiplex PCR, a mixture combining 60 forward primers for TCR Vbeta segments and 13 reverse primers for TCR Jbeta segments was used. A multiplex PCR assay on genomic DNA amplified the CDR3 region of rearranged TCR beta genes. Amplified TCR beta libraries were sequenced as 87-base-pair reads on the Illumina HiSeq System. The authors' analysis ran thus. A later analysis tallied around 80 million unique TCR beta chains across the 610 or so repertoires, and approximately 12 million of those chains were shared by two or more donors. To remove PCR and sequencing errors, raw reads were error-corrected and collapsed into unique sequences using a nearest-neighbor algorithm that merged closely related sequences. V, D and J gene segments were assigned by aligning CDR3 sequences to IMGT reference sequences. For a sequence to be retained, a match of at least six nucleotides was required to both a V gene segment and a J gene segment. Rearrangements were called productive when the CDR3 lacked stop codons and stayed in frame with V and J; all others were non-productive. Following IMGT convention, CDR3 was defined as the stretch from the second conserved V-encoded cysteine to the conserved J-encoded phenylalanine. The earlier analysis of 450 to 750 of the donors excluded any sequence lacking an unambiguous match to a single V gene segment. An earlier analysis of 587 of the donors classified V segments as functional when productive rearrangements were above 56.7% and as segregating when the standard deviation between donors was above 5%. To diagnose cytomegalovirus status from the catalog of TCR beta chain sequences, a statistical classification framework was built. A later analysis assigned V and J genes by comparing TCR nucleotide sequences with IMGT/GENE-DB human TR gene sequences. In a later analysis, CDR3 sequences and most-parsimonious VDJ recombination scenarios were assigned using the TCRdist pipeline. A later analysis defined each TCR beta chain by its CDR3 amino acid sequence plus V-gene family, and excluded reads lacking a unique V-gene family. As a way to deal with suspected cross-contamination and a sequencing artifact, a later analysis dropped approximately 570 nucleotide sequences that were highly shared and had low generation probability. For each public chain, a later analysis derived a clonal expansion index from normalized ranks of inferred template counts within each repertoire. A later analysis computed generation probabilities with a VDJ recombination model fitted to out-of-frame rearrangements, and checked the results against IGoR. Hypergeometric tests were used in a later analysis to score TCR-TCR, TCR-HLA and TCR-CMV co-occurrence, with a repertoire-size bias correction applied to the TCR pairs. To estimate false discovery rates, a later analysis permuted the HLA or CMV assignments 20 times. In a later analysis, co-occurring TCRs were grouped using DBSCAN, with TCRdist sequence similarity added in when clustering inside HLA-allele-positive subsets. For co-occurrence clustering, repertoires with fewer than 30,000 or more than 120,000 public chains were excluded, along with four or five repertoires with anomalous nucleotide sharing. TCRdb mirrors the immuneACCESS table, restricted to in-frame sequences. Some clones are absent from its copies; in checked studies, under half trace to an unresolved V gene, and the reason for the others is unknown. V, J and clone size were drawn from that table, and D and trimming were deduced from the DNA. The sample table lists roughly 200,000 clones, roughly 80% of them with a count of one. The ten most abundant clones make up about 1.5% of the sample.

In total, roughly 670 healthy bone marrow donors made up the cohort. At the time of sampling, every cohort member was nominally healthy, though immune exposures that went unrecorded were likely present. The donor tested CMV seronegative, placing the donor among the 350 to 400 seronegative members of the cohort. A peripheral blood sample was provided by each donor, and peripheral blood mononuclear cells were used for TCR beta sequencing. The Qiagen DNeasy Blood Extraction Kit was used to extract genomic DNA from the blood cell samples. The chain was built from TRBV27 and TRBJ2-1, with 9 middle bases fitting TRBD2. This clonotype was sampled from a woman between 18 and 30 years old in good health and CMV-seronegative. The sequenced sample consisted of PBMCs. The DNA reads as follows: TGTGCCAGCAGTTTCGGGCTAGCGGGAAATGAGCAGTTCTTC. Translated, it gives CASSFGLAGNEQFF.